This TCR beta chain derives from a study of T cells in Graves' hyperthyroidism and ophthalmopathy. V trimming: 9 bases; J trimming: 5 bases; junction bases outside the gene matches: 6. CDR1 MRHNA and CDR2 SNTAGT come from the germline V gene. The length of the CDR3 is 13 residues. Many counts were recorded for this clonotype. Amplification targeted TCR beta CDR3 regions from RNA transcripts. RT-PCR in the first round (using the HTBI primer set) targeted the TCR CDR3. TCRdb called the multiplex PCR reads again in MiXCR, with one record for every CDR3 protein. The table lists 30,000 to 35,000 distinct CDR3 sequences, 52% of them singletons, with 25% in the top ten.

The rearrangement links TRBV6-4 to TRBJ2-1; TRBD2 matches 8 bases. Sequencing input: blood. The receptor was isolated from a woman between 40 and 55 years old with Graves' ophthalmopathy. CDR3 in amino acids: CASAGGWNNEQFF. CDR3 sequence (DNA): TGTGCCAGTGCGGGGGGTTGGAACAATGAGCAGTTCTTC.